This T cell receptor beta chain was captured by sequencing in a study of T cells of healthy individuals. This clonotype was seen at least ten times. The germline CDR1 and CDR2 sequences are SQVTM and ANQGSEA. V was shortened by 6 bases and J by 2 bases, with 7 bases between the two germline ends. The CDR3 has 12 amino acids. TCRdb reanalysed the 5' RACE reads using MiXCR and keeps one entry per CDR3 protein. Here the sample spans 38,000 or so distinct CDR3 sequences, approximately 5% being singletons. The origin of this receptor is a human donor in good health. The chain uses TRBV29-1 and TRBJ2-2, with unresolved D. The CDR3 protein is CSVSRNTGELFF. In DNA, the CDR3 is TGCAGCGTGAGCAGAAACACCGGGGAGCTGTTTTTT.